This record concerns one T cell receptor (beta chain) sequence. Its antigen has not been determined. No base quality information exists; no much larger clone differs at one position. This specimen comes from a study of cytomegalovirus exposure and HLA in healthy donors (dated by TCRdb to the late 2010s). In the study overall: An earlier analysis of some 500 of the donors reported approximately 290 Gb of sequence data and about 100 million unique TCR beta sequences from about 200 million T cells. Roughly 300 gigabases of sequencing data and tens of millions of unique TCR sequences were included in an early release covering about 700 HLA-typed donors. Roughly 5 DR-DQ haplotypes were treated as single units for association and clustering because of strong linkage in the cohort. Every discovery cohort repertoire had been produced on one sequencing platform. The genetic ancestry cluster associated with self-reported Caucasian donors included approximately 85% of the roughly 400 genotyped donors. The study aimed to test whether cataloging public T cell receptors could reveal signatures of past pathogen exposure. Along with the 666-subject first cohort, a separate validation cohort of over 90 different subjects was used. HLA typing covered class I and class II loci at four-digit resolution. The study combined high-throughput TCR immunosequencing, statistical association of individual TCRs with disease status, and machine learning to predict cytomegalovirus infection status. Among almost 400 genotyped donors of the cohort, an average of around 240,000 unique TCR beta nucleotide sequences were sequenced per donor, around 20% of them non-productive. In an earlier analysis of several hundred of the donors, high-throughput TCR beta sequencing was used to judge whether each TCR beta V gene segment behaved as functional or pseudogenic. Genome-wide SNP genotypes for about 60% of the 666 donors were used in a later genetic analysis, which treated that subset as a discovery cohort. Rather than drawing on any new phenotypic data, the later analysis identified candidate immune exposures from TCR beta sequences and the way those sequences occurred across donors. The T cell repertoires of under 700 subjects were profiled by immunosequencing and related to cytomegalovirus serostatus. To study patterns of TCR occurrence, a later analysis re-analyzed previously published TCR beta repertoires from 600 to 750 donors and added high-resolution HLA genotyping. The number of typed donors differed by locus: roughly 620-630 for A, B, C, DRB1 and DQB1; 500 to 550 for DQA1; approximately 610 for DPA1; and 400 to 480 for DPB1. Donor age, sex, ethnicity and CMV serostatus were compiled together with the repertoire data.

V gives up 3 bases and J gives up 3 bases, and the segment between their germline ends measures 17 bases. Per the germline V gene (reference sequence), LNHDA is the CDR1 and SQIVND is the CDR2. The CDR3 sequence holds 16 residues, the cysteine and phenylalanine included. Just CDR3 DNA is preserved here, 48 bases in frame from base 1. General findings and caveats noted by the study authors: CMV serostatus was the only immune exposure information available for the cohort. Broadly in line with IMGT annotations, most TCR beta V segments showed up in productive rearrangements about 87% or about 30% of the time in an earlier analysis of under 700 of the donors. The presence/absence analyses assumed that sequencing depth was roughly uniform across donors, and that assumption may not be true. A further reported finding was that TCR beta sequences accurately predicted the HLA-A and HLA-B alleles for most subjects in the first cohort. In a later analysis, TCR association rates were found to vary across HLA loci, with the most associated TCRs seen for DRB1 alleles and the fewest for HLA-C alleles. The authors suggested that the approach could potentially be extended to other disease states and immunological phenotypes. Correlated functional status among segregating V segments might be attributable to linkage disequilibrium, but an unknown experimental factor could not be ruled out. HLA typing was unavailable for some donors at each locus, so association tests used only the typed subset. Across donors, most TCR sequences were observed very rarely, whereas some public TCRs were present in many individuals. This cohort had only TCR beta chains sequenced, and the lack of alpha or paired-chain data limited which features could be detected. The earlier analysis of almost 600 of the donors excluded roughly 17 rarely observed V segments, including chromosome 9 orphons, because counts were too low. Cytomegalovirus status was reported to be diagnosed by the classifier with high specificity and sensitivity in both the original and validation cohorts. A later genetic analysis associated a missense DCLRE1C variant with V-gene and J-gene trimming of TCR beta chains, and an independent cohort replicated the association. A later genetic analysis reported fewer N-insertions in productive TCRs among donors in an Asian-associated ancestry cluster than the roughly 640-donor mean. At a false discovery rate of 0.05, a later analysis linked 16,951 TCR beta sequences to specific HLA alleles. When HLA alleles, especially DR and DQ, strongly co-occurred, TCR associations were difficult to assign to individual alleles. Some IMGT-functional V segments, including TRBV6-2 and TRBV6-3, could not be told apart with the 87-base-pair reads, so those segments were excluded. A few of the identified cytomegalovirus-associated TCR beta chains were confirmed in vitro to be specific for cytomegalovirus antigens. A later analysis found that most CMV-associated TCR beta chains appeared HLA-restricted, with HLA associations seemingly driven largely by CMV exposure. A later analysis found that HLA-associated TCR beta chains were more clonally expanded and had lower generation probabilities than equally common non-associated chains. The study listed 164 TCR beta chains as associated with cytomegalovirus. A cluster of highly shared sequence variants was judged likely to be a technical artifact of the sequencing pipeline. Several of the top co-occurrence clusters appeared to be linked to parvovirus B19, influenza, CMV and Epstein-Barr virus, according to a later analysis.

The cohort consisted of 600 to 750 healthy bone marrow donors. At the time of sampling, every cohort member was nominally healthy, though immune exposures that went unrecorded were likely present. The donor was CMV seropositive and was included in the group of 290 or so seropositive cohort members. A peripheral blood sample was provided by each donor, and peripheral blood mononuclear cells were used for TCR beta sequencing. Genomic DNA extraction from the blood cell samples was performed with the Qiagen DNeasy Blood Extraction Kit. Libraries came from the immunoSEQ multiplex PCR assay. For the multiplex PCR, a mixture combining 60 forward primers for TCR Vbeta segments and 13 reverse primers for TCR Jbeta segments was used. The CDR3 region of rearranged TCR beta genes was amplified from genomic DNA by a multiplex PCR assay. The amplified TCR beta libraries were sequenced on the Illumina HiSeq System as 87-base-pair reads. Regarding the original processing steps: In a later analysis, tens of millions of unique TCR beta chains were counted across the approximately 620 repertoires, and approximately 11 million of these chains were shared by at least two donors. Raw reads were error-corrected and collapsed into unique sequences with a nearest-neighbor algorithm that merged closely related sequences to remove PCR and sequencing errors. To assign V, D and J gene segments, CDR3 sequences were aligned to IMGT reference sequences. For a sequence to be retained, at least a six-nucleotide match to both a V gene segment and a J gene segment was required. Rearrangements were called productive when the CDR3 lacked stop codons and stayed in frame with V and J; all others were non-productive. CDR3 was defined according to IMGT convention as the region running from the second conserved V-encoded cysteine to the conserved J-encoded phenylalanine. The earlier analysis of fewer than 750 of the donors excluded sequences that lacked an unambiguous match to a single V gene segment. An earlier analysis of 587 of the donors called V segments functional above 56.7% productive rearrangements and segregating when the between-donor standard deviation exceeded 5%. A statistical classification framework was built to diagnose cytomegalovirus status from the catalog of TCR beta chain sequences. In a later analysis, V and J genes were assigned by comparing TCR nucleotide sequences against IMGT/GENE-DB human TR gene sequences. In a later analysis, CDR3 sequences and most-parsimonious VDJ recombination scenarios were assigned using the TCRdist pipeline. In a later analysis, each TCR beta chain was defined by its CDR3 amino acid sequence together with its V-gene family, and reads without a unique V-gene family were excluded. In a later analysis, fewer than 650 highly shared, low-generation-probability nucleotide sequences were removed to address suspected cross-contamination and a sequencing artifact. A later analysis calculated a clonal expansion index for each public chain from normalized within-repertoire ranks of inferred template counts. Generation probabilities in a later analysis came from a VDJ recombination model fitted to out-of-frame rearrangements, and those results were checked against IGoR. A later analysis scored TCR-TCR, TCR-HLA and TCR-CMV co-occurrence with hypergeometric tests, applying a repertoire-size bias correction to TCR pairs. To estimate false discovery rates, a later analysis permuted the HLA or CMV assignments 20 times. A later analysis grouped co-occurring TCRs with DBSCAN, adding TCRdist sequence similarity when clustering within HLA-allele-positive subsets. Co-occurrence clustering excluded repertoires with fewer than 30,000 or more than 120,000 public chains, plus five with anomalous nucleotide sharing. Held by TCRdb, this immuneACCESS table contains in-frame sequences only and omits some clones. Under half of the omission traces to an unresolved V gene where checked; the cause of the rest is unknown. V and J calls and clone size follow that table, whereas D and trimming were derived from the DNA. The sample has roughly 130,000 clones on record, 73% of them singletons. The top ten hold 2.1% of the sample.

The sample was PBMCs. This receptor was obtained from a middle-aged woman in good health and CMV-seropositive. The V gene is TRBV19 and the J gene is TRBJ1-2, and the D gene may be TRBD1, 5 bases matching. Read as DNA, the sequence is TGTGCCAGTAGTATGGAACAGGTGGCCGTGGACTATGGCTACACCTTC. It specifies CASSMEQVAVDYGYTF.